Following are 18 T cell receptor beta chains from one sample sequenced in a study of T cell repertoires in cytomegalovirus infection. TCRdb re-called the reads through MiXCR, storing one row per CDR3 protein. Among some 940,000 distinct CDR3 sequences listed, 31% were seen once. No cognate antigen is known for these TCRs. Sample: cultured CD8+ T cells from PBMCs, taken from culture after CMV antigen stimulation. Receptor source: a human donor in good health (CMV status not recorded). Some clones in this sample may be carry-over from other donors' samples.

This chain joins TRBV19 and TRBJ1-1; weak D call: TRBD1 (6 bases). Germline CDR1 reads LNHDA; CDR2 reads SQIVND (reference sequence). V dropped 8 bases and J dropped 0 bases, with 19 bases sitting between them. The CDR3 loop spans 16 amino acids. CDR3 loop: CASGRQAYALNTEAFF. CDR3 bases: TGTGCCAGTGGTAGACAGGCTTACGCTTTGAACACTGAAGCTTTCTTT.

At least ten counts were recorded for this clonotype. The chain carries TRBV7-8 and TRBJ1-5; D is unresolved. Germline V CDR1 and CDR2: SGHVS, FQNEAQ. Deletions cut 8 bases from V and 5 bases from J, with 16 bases between. This CDR3 spans 14 amino acids. CDR3 region: CASVKTVGDQPQHF. For the CDR3, the DNA is TGTGCCAGCGTCAAAACTGTGGGCGATCAGCCCCAGCATTTT.

The V call is TRBV4-1, the J call TRBJ1-5; D unresolved. This CDR3 comprises 16 residues. Trimming removed 1 base at V and 6 bases at J, with 16 bases between. The V gene's germline CDR1 is MGHRA and CDR2 YSYEKL. The CDR3 region is CASSQVLDYSFQPQHF. CDR3 DNA sequence: TGCGCCAGCAGCCAAGTGCTCGATTATTCGTTTCAGCCCCAGCATTTT.

Ten or more counts support this clonotype. The chain is built from TRBV20-1 and TRBJ1-6, with D tentatively TRBD1 (5 bases). V was shortened by 6 bases and J by 19 bases, with 13 bases between the two germline ends. Looked up from germline, CDR1 is DFQATT and CDR2 is SNEGSKA (reference sequence). This CDR3 is built from 9 residues. In DNA, the CDR3 is TGCAGTGCCAATCCCGGACAACACTTT. Translating it yields CSANPGQHF.

The chain is built from TRBV6-5 and TRBJ2-3; D is unclear. V dropped 5 bases and J dropped 1 base, with 10 bases sitting between them. The germline gives CDR1 MNHEY, CDR2 SVGAGI. The CDR3 is made up of 14 amino acids. CDR3 DNA: TGTGCCAGCAGTAATGGGCCCCGCACAGATACGCAGTATTTT. Translated, it gives CASSNGPRTDTQYF.

This clonotype was seen ten or more times. The chain couples TRBV7-2 to TRBJ2-1; possibly TRBD2 for D (6 bases). CDR3 length equals 16 residues. The V end lost 5 bases, the J end lost 3 bases, and 17 bases lay between the germline ends. The germline V gene has CDR1 SGHTA and CDR2 FQGNSA. The CDR3 loop is CASSPAGGGVYNEQFF. The CDR3 nucleotides are TGTGCCAGCAGCCCAGCCGGTGGCGGGGTCTACAATGAGCAGTTCTTC.

This chain uses TRBV4-1 with TRBJ2-2; 11 bases fit TRBD2. V trimming: 1 base; J trimming: 1 base; junction bases outside the gene matches: 5. The CDR3 has 18 amino acids. Germline V CDR1 and CDR2: MGHRA, YSYEKL. The CDR3 DNA follows: TGCGCCAGCAGCCAAGGGGCCGGACTAGCGGGGAACACCGGGGAGCTGTTTTTT. Protein sequence: CASSQGAGLAGNTGELFF.

The sample holds a few counts of this clonotype. The CDR3 loop reads CASLIRQNEGYGYTF. The CDR3 bases are TGTGCCAGCTTAATTCGACAAAACGAGGGCTATGGCTACACCTTC. The chain couples TRBV2 to TRBJ1-2; unclear D gene. The CDR3 extends over 15 amino acids. Germline CDR1 SNHLY, CDR2 FYNNEI. Trimming took off 8 bases at V and 4 bases at J, with 20 bases between the two ends. Combining the CDR3 with reference TRBV2 and TRBJ1-2 gives the whole variable domain EPEVTQTPSHQVTQMGQEVILRCVPISNHLYFYWYRQILGQKVEFLVSFYNNEISEKSEIFDDQFSVERPDGSNFTLKIRSTKLEDSAMYFCASLIRQNEGYGYTFGSGTRLTVV.

Only a few counts were recorded for this clonotype. V is TRBV10-3 and J is TRBJ2-6; 7 bases are a match to TRBD1. There are 20 residues in the CDR3. V lost 3 bases to trimming and J lost 2 bases; unmatched junction nucleotides: 16. Germline lookup yields CDR1 ENHRY and CDR2 SYGVKD. The CDR3 sequence: CAISDWHDGTAAAGANVLTF. CDR3 in DNA: TGTGCCATCAGTGATTGGCATGATGGGACAGCCGCCGCTGGGGCCAACGTCCTGACTTTC.

The J gene is TRBJ2-1, the V gene TRBV29-1; 7 bases are a match to TRBD2. Germline V gene data show CDR1 as SQVTM and CDR2 as ANQGSEA. J lost 8 bases, V lost 7 bases, and 5 bases had no gene match. The CDR3 runs 11 residues. CDR3 protein: CSAPGRDEQFF. The CDR3 bases are TGCAGCGCCCCTGGGAGGGATGAGCAGTTCTTC.

The chain joins TRBV12-3 or TRBV12-4 to TRBJ1-4, with a possible D match to TRBD1 (5 bases). With 6 bases removed from V and 5 bases from J, the gap between germline ends came to 13 bases. CDR3 length equals 14 residues. In nucleotides, the CDR3 is TGTGCCAGCAGATGGGGCCTCCAAAATGAAAAACTGTTTTTT. It encodes CASRWGLQNEKLFF.

The CDR3 DNA is TGTGCCTCAAATAGCGGGGGGGACTACAATGAGCAGTTCTTC. Encoded protein: CASNSGGDYNEQFF. This chain connects TRBV19 to TRBJ2-1; the match to TRBD2 covers 11 bases. CDR1 is LNHDA, CDR2 SQIVND, per germline (reference sequence). The CDR3 sequence is 14 residues long. With 11 bases clipped from V and 3 bases from J, the junction kept 6 bases outside the gene matches. The whole variable domain, filled in from reference TRBV19 and TRBJ2-1, reads DGGITQSPKYLFRKEGQNVTLSCEQNLNHDAMYWYRQDPGQGLRLIYYSQIVNDFQKGDIAEGYSVSREKKESFPLTVTSAQKNPTAFYLCASNSGGDYNEQFFGPGTRLTVL.

This clonotype was detected only a few times. The CDR3 region has the DNA TGTGCCAGCAGTTTAGGGGGGGGCCTGGCAGATACGCAGTATTTT. Translation: CASSLGGGLADTQYF. This sequence joins TRBV12-3 or TRBV12-4 and TRBJ2-3, with TRBD2 as a possible D gene (7 bases). This CDR3 contains 15 residues. Trimming cost V 1 base and J 4 bases, with 12 bases left between them.

This chain links TRBV7-3 with TRBJ2-2; TRBD1 aligns across 8 bases. CDR1 SGHTA and CDR2 FQGTGA come from the germline V gene. J was trimmed by 4 bases and V by 5 bases; bases with no gene match: 9. This CDR3 is 16 amino acids long. CDR3 region: CASSHRTGRGTGELFF. In DNA, the CDR3 is TGTGCCAGCAGCCATCGGACAGGGCGGGGCACCGGGGAGCTGTTTTTT.

J is TRBJ2-4 and V is TRBV6-5; perhaps TRBD1 as D (6 bases). The CDR3 consists of 15 residues. V was cut by 4 bases and J by 2 bases, with 12 bases left in between. Germline CDR1 reads MNHEY; CDR2 reads SVGAGI. The CDR3 region is CASSLIQGSKNIQYF. The CDR3 DNA is TGTGCCAGCAGTTTAATACAGGGTTCCAAAAACATTCAGTACTTC.

The chain combines TRBV12-3 or TRBV12-4 with TRBJ1-1; no clear D. This CDR3 has 13 amino acids. The ends were cut back, 3 bases at V and 3 bases at J, with 8 bases in the middle. The CDR3 spells CASSLSAHTEAFF. CDR3 sequence (DNA): TGTGCCAGCAGTTTGTCTGCTCACACTGAAGCTTTCTTT.

This clonotype was counted a few times. The V call is TRBV10-3, the J call TRBJ2-3, with D perhaps TRBD1 (6 bases). CDR1 is ENHRY, CDR2 SYGVKD, per germline. Trimming left V 3 bases short and J 1 base short, with 8 bases between. CDR3 length equals 14 residues. In DNA, the CDR3 is TGTGCCATCAGTGAAAAGGGGGGCACAGATACGCAGTATTTT. It translates to CAISEKGGTDTQYF.

J is TRBJ1-1 and V is TRBV6-2 or TRBV6-3; possibly TRBD1 for D (6 bases). V was shortened by 7 bases and J by 0 bases, with 12 bases between the two germline ends. The CDR3 runs 14 residues. CDR1 is MNHEY, CDR2 SVGEGT, per germline. The CDR3 sequence: CASTGTSMNTEAFF. The CDR3 DNA follows: TGTGCCAGCACCGGGACAAGCATGAACACTGAAGCTTTCTTT.